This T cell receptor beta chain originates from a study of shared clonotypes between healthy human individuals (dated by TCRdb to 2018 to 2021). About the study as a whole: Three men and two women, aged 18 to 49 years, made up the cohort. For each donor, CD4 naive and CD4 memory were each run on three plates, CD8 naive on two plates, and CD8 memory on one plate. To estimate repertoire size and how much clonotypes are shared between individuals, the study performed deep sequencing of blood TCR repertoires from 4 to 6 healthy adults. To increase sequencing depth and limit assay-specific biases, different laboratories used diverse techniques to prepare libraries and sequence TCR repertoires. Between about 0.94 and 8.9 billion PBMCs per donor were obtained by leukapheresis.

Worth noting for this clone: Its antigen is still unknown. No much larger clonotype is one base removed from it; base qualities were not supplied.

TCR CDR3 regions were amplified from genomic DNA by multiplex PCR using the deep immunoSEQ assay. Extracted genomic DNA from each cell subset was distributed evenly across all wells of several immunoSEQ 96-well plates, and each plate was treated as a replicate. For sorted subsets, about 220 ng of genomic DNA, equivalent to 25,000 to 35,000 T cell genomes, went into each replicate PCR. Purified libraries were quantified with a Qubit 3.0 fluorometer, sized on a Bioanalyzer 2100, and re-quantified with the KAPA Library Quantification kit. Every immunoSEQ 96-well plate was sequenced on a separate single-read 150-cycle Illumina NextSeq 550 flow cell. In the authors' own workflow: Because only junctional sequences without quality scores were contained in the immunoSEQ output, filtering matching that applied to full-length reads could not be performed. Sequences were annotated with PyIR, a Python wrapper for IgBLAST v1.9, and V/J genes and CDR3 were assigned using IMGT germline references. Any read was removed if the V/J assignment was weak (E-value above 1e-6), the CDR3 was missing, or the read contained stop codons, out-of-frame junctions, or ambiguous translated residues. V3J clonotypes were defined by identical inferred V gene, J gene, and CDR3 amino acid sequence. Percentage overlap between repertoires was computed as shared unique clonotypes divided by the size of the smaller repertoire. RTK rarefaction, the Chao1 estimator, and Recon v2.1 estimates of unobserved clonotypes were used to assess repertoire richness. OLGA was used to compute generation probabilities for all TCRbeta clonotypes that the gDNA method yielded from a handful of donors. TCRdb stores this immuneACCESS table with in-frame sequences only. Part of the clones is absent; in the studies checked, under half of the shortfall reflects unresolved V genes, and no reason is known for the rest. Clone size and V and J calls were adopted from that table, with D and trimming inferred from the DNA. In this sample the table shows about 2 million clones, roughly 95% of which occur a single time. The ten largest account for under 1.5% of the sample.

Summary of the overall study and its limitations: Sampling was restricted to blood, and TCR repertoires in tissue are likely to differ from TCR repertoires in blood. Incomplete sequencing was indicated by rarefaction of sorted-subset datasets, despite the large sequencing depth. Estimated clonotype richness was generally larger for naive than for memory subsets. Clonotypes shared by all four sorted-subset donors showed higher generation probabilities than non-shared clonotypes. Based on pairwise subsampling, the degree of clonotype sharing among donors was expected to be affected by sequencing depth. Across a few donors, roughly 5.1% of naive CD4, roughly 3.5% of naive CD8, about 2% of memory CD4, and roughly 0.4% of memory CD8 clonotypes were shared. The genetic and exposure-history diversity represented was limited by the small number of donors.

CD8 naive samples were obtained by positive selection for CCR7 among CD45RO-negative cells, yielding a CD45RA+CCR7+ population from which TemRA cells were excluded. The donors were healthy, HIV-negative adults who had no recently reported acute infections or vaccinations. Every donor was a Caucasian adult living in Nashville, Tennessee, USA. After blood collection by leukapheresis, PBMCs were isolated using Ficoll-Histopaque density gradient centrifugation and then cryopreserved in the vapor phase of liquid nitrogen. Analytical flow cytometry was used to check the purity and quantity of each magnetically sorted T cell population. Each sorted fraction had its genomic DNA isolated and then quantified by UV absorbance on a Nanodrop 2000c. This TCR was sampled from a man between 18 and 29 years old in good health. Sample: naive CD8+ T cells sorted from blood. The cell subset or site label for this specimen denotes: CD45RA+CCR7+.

The sequenced DNA: TGTGCCAGCAGCGAAGGACAGGGCTATGGCTACACCTTC. Its amino acids are CASSEGQGYGYTF. The chain couples TRBV6-6 to TRBJ1-2, with 8 bases matching TRBD1. Looking up the germline V gene (reference sequence) yields CDR1 MNHNY and CDR2 SVGAGI. The CDR3 spans 13 residues, from the cysteine through the phenylalanine. Just the 39-base CDR3 DNA is kept, in frame starting at base 1. Relative to germline, V is missing 6 bases and J is missing 4 bases, with 4 bases of the junction outside any gene match.